These 9 T cell receptor beta chains were sequenced from one sample in a study of blood T cell repertoires in COVID-19. The table came from immunoSEQ multiplex PCR; TCRdb's copy has only in-frame clones and leaves some out. This table has 100,000 to 150,000 clones, around nine tenths appearing once. Material for sequencing was PBMCs or T cells enriched from blood (not recorded which). The origin of the receptors is a woman aged 45 to 65 who had recovered from COVID-19.

CDR3 sequence: CASSDRGLNTGELFF. DNA of the CDR3: TGTGCCAGCAGCGACAGGGGACTCAACACCGGGGAGCTGTTTTTT. The gene calls are TRBV6-4 and TRBJ2-2; TRBD1 aligns across 8 bases. V shed 6 bases, J shed 2 bases, and the junction held 5 bases outside the gene matches. The CDR3 extends over 15 amino acids. Germline V gives CDR1 MRHNA, CDR2 SNTAGT.

This chain connects TRBV15 to TRBJ2-3; the D gene is possibly TRBD1 (5 bases). With 3 bases removed from V and 1 base from J, the gap between germline ends came to 20 bases. Germline V gives CDR1 LNHNV, CDR2 YYDKDF (reference sequence). CDR3 length equals 18 residues. The chain's CDR3 is CATSRNFGPGLGTDTQYF. The CDR3 region has the DNA TGTGCCACCAGCAGGAATTTCGGCCCAGGGTTGGGCACAGATACGCAGTATTTT.

This clone was seen once. The chain uses TRBV7-6 and TRBJ1-5; D is possibly TRBD1 (6 bases). The germline V gene has CDR1 SGHVS and CDR2 FNYEAQ. V was clipped by 1 base and J by 2 bases, with 9 bases between them. This CDR3 contains 15 residues. The CDR3 here is CASSLVGGGNQPQHF. The DNA for the CDR3 is TGTGCCAGCAGCTTAGTAGGGGGAGGCAATCAGCCCCAGCATTTT.

The chain combines TRBV6-5 with TRBJ1-2; D is perhaps TRBD1 (5 bases). V lost 6 bases, J lost 4 bases, and 12 bases lay in between. In germline, CDR1 is MNHEY, CDR2 SVGAGI. CDR3 size: 13 residues. The CDR3 DNA follows: TGTGCCAGCAGACCGGACATTCGCTATGGCTACACCTTC. Amino acids: CASRPDIRYGYTF.

This chain joins TRBV18 and TRBJ1-2; D perhaps matches TRBD1 (6 bases). V lost 2 bases to trimming and J lost 8 bases, with 12 bases between them. The CDR3 has 13 amino acids. Germline CDR1 reads KGHSH; CDR2 reads LQKENI. The CDR3 DNA reads TGTGCCAGCTCACCAATCAGGGGTGCCGGCTACACCTTC. Translating gives CASSPIRGAGYTF.

V gene TRBV2 combines with J gene TRBJ2-3; 8 bases are shared with TRBD2. The germline CDR1 and CDR2 sequences are SNHLY and FYNNEI. J gave up 0 bases and V 6 bases, and 5 bases lay outside the gene matches. This CDR3 has 15 amino acids. CDR3 protein: CASRPGLASTDTQYF. The CDR3 DNA sequence: TGTGCCAGCAGACCCGGACTAGCTAGCACAGATACGCAGTATTTT.

The gene calls are TRBV14 and TRBJ2-3; 8 bases are a match to TRBD2. V lost 2 bases, J lost 2 bases, and 9 bases stayed unmatched. Germline CDR1 SGHDN, CDR2 FVKESK. The CDR3 consists of 17 residues. Written as DNA, the CDR3 is TGTGCCAGCAGCCAAAAAGTGGCAGCGGGGGACACAGATACGCAGTATTTT. Protein: CASSQKVAAGDTDTQYF.

CDR3 DNA: TGTGCCAGCAGTTCGCCGGGACAGGGCAATCAGCCCCAGCATTTT. Its protein product is CASSSPGQGNQPQHF. J is TRBJ1-5 and V is TRBV6-5; TRBD1 agrees at 8 bases. Trimming at V came to 4 bases and at J to 2 bases, leaving 4 bases not matched to a gene. The CDR3 is 15 residues long. Germline loops: CDR1 MNHEY, CDR2 SVGAGI.

V usage is TRBV7-9 and J usage is TRBJ2-1, with 8 bases identical to TRBD1. The V segment lost 2 bases and the J segment 2 bases; nucleotides outside the gene matches: 8. This CDR3 contains 17 residues. CDR1 is SEHNR and CDR2 is FQNEAQ in the germline V gene (reference sequence). As DNA, the CDR3 is TGTGCCAGCAGCTTAACCCCAGGACAGGGTGCCTACAATGAGCAGTTCTTC. This encodes CASSLTPGQGAYNEQFF.